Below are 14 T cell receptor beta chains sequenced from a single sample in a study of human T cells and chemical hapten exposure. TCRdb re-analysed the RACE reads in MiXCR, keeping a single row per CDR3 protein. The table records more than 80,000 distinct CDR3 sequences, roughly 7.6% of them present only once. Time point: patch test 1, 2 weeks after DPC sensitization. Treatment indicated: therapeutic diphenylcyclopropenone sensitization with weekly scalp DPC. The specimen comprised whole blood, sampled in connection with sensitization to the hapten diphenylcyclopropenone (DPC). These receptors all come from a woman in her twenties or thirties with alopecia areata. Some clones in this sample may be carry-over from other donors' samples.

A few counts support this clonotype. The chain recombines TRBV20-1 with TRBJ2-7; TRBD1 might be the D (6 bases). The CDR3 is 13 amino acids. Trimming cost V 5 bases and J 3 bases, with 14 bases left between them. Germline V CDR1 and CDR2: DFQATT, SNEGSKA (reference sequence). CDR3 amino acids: CSAATGFRYEQYF. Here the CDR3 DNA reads TGCAGTGCTGCTACAGGGTTCCGCTACGAGCAGTACTTC.

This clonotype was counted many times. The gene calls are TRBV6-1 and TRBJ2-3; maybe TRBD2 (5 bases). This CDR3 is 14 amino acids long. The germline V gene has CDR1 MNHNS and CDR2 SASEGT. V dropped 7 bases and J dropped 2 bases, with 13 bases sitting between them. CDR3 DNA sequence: TGTGCCAGCACCGAGGGTAGTACCACAGATACGCAGTATTTT. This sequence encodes CASTEGSTTDTQYF.

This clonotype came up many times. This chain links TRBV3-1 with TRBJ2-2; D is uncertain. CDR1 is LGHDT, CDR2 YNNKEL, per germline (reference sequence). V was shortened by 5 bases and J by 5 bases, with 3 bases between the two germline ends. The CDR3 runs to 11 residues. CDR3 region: CASSVTGELFF. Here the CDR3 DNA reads TGTGCCAGCAGCGTTACCGGGGAGCTGTTTTTT.

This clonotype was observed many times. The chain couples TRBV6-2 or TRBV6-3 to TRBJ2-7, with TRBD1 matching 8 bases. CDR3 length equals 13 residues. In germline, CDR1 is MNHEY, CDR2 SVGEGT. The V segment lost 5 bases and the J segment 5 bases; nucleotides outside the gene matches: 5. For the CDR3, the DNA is TGTGCCAGCAGTCTCAGGGGGCTCCACGAGCAGTACTTC. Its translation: CASSLRGLHEQYF.

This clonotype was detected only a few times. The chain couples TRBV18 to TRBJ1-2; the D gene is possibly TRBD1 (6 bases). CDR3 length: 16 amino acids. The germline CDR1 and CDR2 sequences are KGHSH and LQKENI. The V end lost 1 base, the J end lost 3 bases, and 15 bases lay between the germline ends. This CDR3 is CASSPQNSDSYYGYTF. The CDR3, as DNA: TGTGCCAGCTCACCACAAAACTCGGACAGCTACTATGGCTACACCTTC.

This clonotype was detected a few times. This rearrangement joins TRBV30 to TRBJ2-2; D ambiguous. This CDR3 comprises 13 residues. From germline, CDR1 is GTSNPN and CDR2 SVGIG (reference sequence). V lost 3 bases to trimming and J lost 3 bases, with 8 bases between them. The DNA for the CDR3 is TGTGCCTGGAGGACGGTACACACCGGGGAGCTGTTTTTT. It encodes CAWRTVHTGELFF.

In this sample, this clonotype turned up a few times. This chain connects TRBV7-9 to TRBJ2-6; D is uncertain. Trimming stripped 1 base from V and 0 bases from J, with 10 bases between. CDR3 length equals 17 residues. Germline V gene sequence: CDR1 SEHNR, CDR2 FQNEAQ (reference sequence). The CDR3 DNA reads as TGTGCCAGCAGCTTAGTGGTCAGGACCTCTGGGGCCAACGTCCTGACTTTC. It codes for CASSLVVRTSGANVLTF.

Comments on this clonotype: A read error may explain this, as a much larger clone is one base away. Here the CDR3 reads CASSMGDGYTF. CDR3 DNA sequence: TGTGCCAGCAGTATGGGGGATGGCTACACCTTC. The rearrangement uses TRBV12-3 or TRBV12-4 and TRBJ1-2, with D perhaps matching TRBD1 (5 bases). V was pared by 5 bases and J by 6 bases, with 7 bases between. CDR3 length: 11 residues.

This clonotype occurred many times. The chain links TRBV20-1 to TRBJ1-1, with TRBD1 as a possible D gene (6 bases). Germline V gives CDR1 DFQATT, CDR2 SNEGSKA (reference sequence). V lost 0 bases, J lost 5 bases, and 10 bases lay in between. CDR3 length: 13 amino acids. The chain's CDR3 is CSAREGARTEAFF. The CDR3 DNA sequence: TGCAGTGCTAGAGAGGGGGCGCGGACTGAAGCTTTCTTT.

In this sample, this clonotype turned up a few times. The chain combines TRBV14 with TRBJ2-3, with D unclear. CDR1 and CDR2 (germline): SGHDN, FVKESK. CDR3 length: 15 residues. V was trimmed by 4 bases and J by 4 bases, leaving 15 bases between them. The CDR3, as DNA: TGTGCCAGCAGCCTACTTGCTGCCTCCGCAGATACGCAGTATTTT. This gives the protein CASSLLAASADTQYF.

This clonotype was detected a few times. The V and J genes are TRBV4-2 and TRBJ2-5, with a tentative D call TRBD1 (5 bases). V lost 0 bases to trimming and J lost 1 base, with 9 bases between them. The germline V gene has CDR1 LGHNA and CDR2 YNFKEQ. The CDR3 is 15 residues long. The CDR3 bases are TGTGCCAGCAGCCAAGAAGGGGAAGGCCAAGAGACCCAGTACTTC. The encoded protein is CASSQEGEGQETQYF.

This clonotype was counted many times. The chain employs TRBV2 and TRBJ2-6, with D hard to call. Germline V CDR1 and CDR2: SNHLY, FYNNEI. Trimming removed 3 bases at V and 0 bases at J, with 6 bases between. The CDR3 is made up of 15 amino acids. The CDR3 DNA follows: TGTGCCAGCAGTGATCAGAGCTCTGGGGCCAACGTCCTGACTTTC. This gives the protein CASSDQSSGANVLTF. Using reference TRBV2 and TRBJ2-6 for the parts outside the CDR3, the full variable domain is EPEVTQTPSHQVTQMGQEVILRCVPISNHLYFYWYRQILGQKVEFLVSFYNNEISEKSEIFDDQFSVERPDGSNFTLKIRSTKLEDSAMYFCASSDQSSGANVLTFGAGSRLTVL.

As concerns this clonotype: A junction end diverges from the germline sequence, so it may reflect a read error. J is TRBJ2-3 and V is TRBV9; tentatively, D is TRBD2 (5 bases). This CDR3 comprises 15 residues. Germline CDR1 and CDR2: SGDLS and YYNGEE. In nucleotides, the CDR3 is TGTACCAGCAGCGGTCCTACAGAATTCACAGATACGCAGTATTTT. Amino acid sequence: CTSSGPTEFTDTQYF.

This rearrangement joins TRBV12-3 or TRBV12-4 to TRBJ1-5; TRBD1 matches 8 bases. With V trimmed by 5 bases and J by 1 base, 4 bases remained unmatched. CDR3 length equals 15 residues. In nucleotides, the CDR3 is TGTGCCAGCAGTCTGCGACAGGGGAGCAATCAGCCCCAGCATTTT. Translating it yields CASSLRQGSNQPQHF.